The source of this T cell receptor beta chain is a study of metastatic and nonmetastatic thyroid tumors. The study's findings and limits: It was reportedly found that TCR beta diversity was significantly higher in malignant thyroid tumors than in benign nodules, a difference seen in both blood and tumor samples.

TCRdb re-called the PCR reads via MiXCR. The sample includes around 15,000 clones, roughly an eighth of them seen just once. This clone came up many times. What it binds is unknown. Trimming pared 1 base from V and 3 bases from J, leaving 6 bases between. Germline V gene sequence: CDR1 SGHTA, CDR2 FQGNSA. The CDR3 is 13 residues long. Patients were all untreated before their thyroid surgery. The chain combines TRBV7-2 with TRBJ1-2; D unclear. This sequence originates from a female donor with papillary thyroid cancer or a benign thyroid nodule (not recorded which). Some clones in this sample may be carry-over from other donors' samples. Sequenced sample: tumor tissue. In DNA form, the CDR3 reads TGTGCCAGCAGCTTAGGCCTCTACTATGGCTACACCTTC. This encodes CASSLGLYYGYTF.